The present entry profiles one T cell receptor beta chain with its context. The data originate from a study of T-cell reconstitution after alpha-beta-depleted transplantation in children. It was with unique molecular identifiers that the TCRbeta library was prepared. MiXCR, applied by TCRdb to the PCR reads, yields one record per CDR3 protein. The sample contains about 360,000 distinct CDR3 sequences, approximately 12% of which appear only once. The receptor was derived from a human donor who donated a stem cell graft to a child with Fanconi anemia. Sequencing used PBMCs, obtained from the stem cell graft.

The CDR3 sequence: CASSKRDKLSYEQYF. CDR3 sequence (DNA): TGTGCCAGCAGCAAAAGGGACAAATTATCCTACGAGCAGTACTTC. V and J are TRBV21-1 and TRBJ2-7; the DNA was not used to check the table's D call, TRBD1. TRBV21-1 is termed a pseudogene. This CDR3 is 15 amino acids long.